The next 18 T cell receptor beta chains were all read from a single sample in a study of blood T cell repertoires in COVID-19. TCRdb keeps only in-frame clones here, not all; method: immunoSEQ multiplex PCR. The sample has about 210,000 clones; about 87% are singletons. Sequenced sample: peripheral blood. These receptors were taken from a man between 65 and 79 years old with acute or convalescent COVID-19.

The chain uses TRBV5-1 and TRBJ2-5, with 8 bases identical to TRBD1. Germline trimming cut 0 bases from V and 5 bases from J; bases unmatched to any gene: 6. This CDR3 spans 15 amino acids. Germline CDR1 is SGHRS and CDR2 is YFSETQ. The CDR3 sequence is CASSLGQGAAETQYF. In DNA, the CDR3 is TGCGCCAGCAGCTTGGGGCAGGGGGCGGCGGAGACCCAGTACTTC.

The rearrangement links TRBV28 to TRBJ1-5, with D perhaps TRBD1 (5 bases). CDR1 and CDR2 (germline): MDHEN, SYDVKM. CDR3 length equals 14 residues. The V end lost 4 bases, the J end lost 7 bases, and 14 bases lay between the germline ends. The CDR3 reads CASSSTAPGQPQHF. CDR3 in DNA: TGTGCCAGCAGTTCGACAGCTCCAGGACAGCCCCAGCATTTT.

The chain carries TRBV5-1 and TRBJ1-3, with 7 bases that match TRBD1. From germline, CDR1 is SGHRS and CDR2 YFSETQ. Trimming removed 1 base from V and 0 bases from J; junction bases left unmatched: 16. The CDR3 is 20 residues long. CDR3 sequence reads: CASSLTNRDSPLSSGNTIYF. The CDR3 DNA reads TGCGCCAGCAGCTTGACCAACCGGGACAGCCCGCTGAGCTCTGGAAACACCATATATTTT.

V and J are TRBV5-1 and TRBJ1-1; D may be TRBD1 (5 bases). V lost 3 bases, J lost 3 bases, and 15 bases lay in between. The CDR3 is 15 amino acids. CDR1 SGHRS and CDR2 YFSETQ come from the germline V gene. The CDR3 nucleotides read TGCGCCAGCAGCTCCACAGGTAGAACGGACACTGAAGCTTTCTTT. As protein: CASSSTGRTDTEAFF.

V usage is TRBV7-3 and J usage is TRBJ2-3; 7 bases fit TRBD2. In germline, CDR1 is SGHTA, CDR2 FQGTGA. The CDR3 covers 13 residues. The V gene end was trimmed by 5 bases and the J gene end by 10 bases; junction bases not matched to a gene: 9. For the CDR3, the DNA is TGTGCCAGCAGCCTGGGACTAATCAAACCGCAGTATTTT. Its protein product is CASSLGLIKPQYF.

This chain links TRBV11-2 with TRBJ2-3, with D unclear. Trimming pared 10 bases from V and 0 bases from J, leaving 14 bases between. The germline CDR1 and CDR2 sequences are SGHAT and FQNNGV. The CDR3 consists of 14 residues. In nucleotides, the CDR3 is TGTGCCACTTCGGCGGCTCCTAGCACAGATACGCAGTATTTT. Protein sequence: CATSAAPSTDTQYF.

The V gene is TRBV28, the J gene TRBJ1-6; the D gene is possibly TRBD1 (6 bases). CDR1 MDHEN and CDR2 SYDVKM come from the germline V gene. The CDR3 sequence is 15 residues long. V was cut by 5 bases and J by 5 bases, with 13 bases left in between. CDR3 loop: CASSLTGPDNSPLHF. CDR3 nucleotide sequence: TGTGCCAGCAGTCTAACAGGGCCAGATAATTCACCCCTCCACTTT.

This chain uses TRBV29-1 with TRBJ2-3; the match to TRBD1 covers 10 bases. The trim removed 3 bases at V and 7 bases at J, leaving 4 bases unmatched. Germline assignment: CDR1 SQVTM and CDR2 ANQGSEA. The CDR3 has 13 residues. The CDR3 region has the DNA TGCAGCGTTGAGGGGACAGGGGCGAATACGCAGTATTTT. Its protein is CSVEGTGANTQYF.

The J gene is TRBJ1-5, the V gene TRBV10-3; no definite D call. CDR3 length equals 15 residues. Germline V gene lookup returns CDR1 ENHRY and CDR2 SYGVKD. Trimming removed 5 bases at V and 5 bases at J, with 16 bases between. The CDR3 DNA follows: TGTGCCATCAGTACTACATTGTGGGGAGATCAGCCCCAGCATTTT. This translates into CAISTTLWGDQPQHF.

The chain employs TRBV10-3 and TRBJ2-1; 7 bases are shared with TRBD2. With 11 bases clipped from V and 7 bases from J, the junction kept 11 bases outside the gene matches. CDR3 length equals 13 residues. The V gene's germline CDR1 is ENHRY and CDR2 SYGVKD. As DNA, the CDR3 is TGTGCCGCGCAGGGACTACCGGGGAATGAGCAGTTCTTC. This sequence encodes CAAQGLPGNEQFF.

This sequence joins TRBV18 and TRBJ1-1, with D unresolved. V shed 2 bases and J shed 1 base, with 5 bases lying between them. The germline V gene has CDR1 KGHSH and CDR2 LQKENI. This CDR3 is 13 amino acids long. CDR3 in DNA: TGTGCCAGCTCACCAAACAAGAACACTGAAGCTTTCTTT. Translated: CASSPNKNTEAFF.

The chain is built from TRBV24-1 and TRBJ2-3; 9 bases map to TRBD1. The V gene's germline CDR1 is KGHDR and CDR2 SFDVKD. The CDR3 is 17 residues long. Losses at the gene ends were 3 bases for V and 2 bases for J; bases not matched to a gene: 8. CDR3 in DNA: TGTGCCACCAGTGATACTTGGACAGGGGATATCACAGATACGCAGTATTTT. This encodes CATSDTWTGDITDTQYF.

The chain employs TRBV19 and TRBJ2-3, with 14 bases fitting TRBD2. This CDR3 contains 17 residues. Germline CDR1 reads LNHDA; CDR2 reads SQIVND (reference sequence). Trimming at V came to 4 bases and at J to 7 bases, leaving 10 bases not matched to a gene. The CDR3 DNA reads TGTGCCAGTAGTAGGGGTGTTCGGACTAGCGGGAGGTATACGCAGTATTTT. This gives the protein CASSRGVRTSGRYTQYF. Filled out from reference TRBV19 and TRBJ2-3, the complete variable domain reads DGGITQSPKYLFRKEGQNVTLSCEQNLNHDAMYWYRQDPGQGLRLIYYSQIVNDFQKGDIAEGYSVSREKKESFPLTVTSAQKNPTAFYLCASSRGVRTSGRYTQYFGPGTRLTVL.

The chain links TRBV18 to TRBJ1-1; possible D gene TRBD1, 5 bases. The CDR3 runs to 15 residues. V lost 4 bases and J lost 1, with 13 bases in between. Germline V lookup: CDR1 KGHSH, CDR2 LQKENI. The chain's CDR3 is CASSQSSQGNTEAFF. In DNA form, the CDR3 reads TGTGCCAGCTCACAGTCTAGTCAGGGGAACACTGAAGCTTTCTTT.

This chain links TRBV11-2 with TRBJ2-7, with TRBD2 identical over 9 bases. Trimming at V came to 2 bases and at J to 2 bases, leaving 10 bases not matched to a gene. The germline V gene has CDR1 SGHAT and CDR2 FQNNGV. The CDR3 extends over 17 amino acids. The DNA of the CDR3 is TGTGCCAGCAGCTTAACGGACCCAGCTAGCGGGACCTACGAGCAGTACTTC. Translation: CASSLTDPASGTYEQYF.

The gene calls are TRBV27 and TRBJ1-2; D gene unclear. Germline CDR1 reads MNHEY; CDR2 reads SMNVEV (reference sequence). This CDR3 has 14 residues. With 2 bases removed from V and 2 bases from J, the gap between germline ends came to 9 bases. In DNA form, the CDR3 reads TGTGCCAGCAGTTTAAGTTGGCGGAACTATGGCTACACCTTC. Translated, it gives CASSLSWRNYGYTF.

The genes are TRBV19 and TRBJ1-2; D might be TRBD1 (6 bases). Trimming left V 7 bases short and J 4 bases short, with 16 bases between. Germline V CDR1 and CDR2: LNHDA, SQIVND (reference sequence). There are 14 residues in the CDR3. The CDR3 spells CASTSTDRIYGYTF. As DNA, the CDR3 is TGTGCCAGTACCTCTACAGACAGGATCTATGGCTACACCTTC.

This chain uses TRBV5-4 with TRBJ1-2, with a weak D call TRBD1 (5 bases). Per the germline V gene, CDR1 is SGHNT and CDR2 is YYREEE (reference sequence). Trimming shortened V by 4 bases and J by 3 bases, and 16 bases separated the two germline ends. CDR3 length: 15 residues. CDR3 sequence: CASSPAGGADYGYTF. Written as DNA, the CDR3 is TGTGCCAGCAGCCCTGCTGGTGGGGCAGACTATGGCTACACCTTC. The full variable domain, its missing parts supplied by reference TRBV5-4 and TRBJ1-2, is ETGVTQSPTHLIKTRGQQVTLRCSSQSGHNTVSWYQQALGQGPQFIFQYYREEENGRGNFPPRFSGLQFPNYSSELNVNALELDDSALYLCASSPAGGADYGYTFGSGTRLTVV.